The following is a T cell receptor beta chain sequence with its context. Trimming took 4 bases from V and 1 from J, leaving 13 bases between them. This CDR3 spans 14 amino acids. CDR1 GTSNPN and CDR2 SVGIG come from the germline V gene (reference sequence). The data were taken from a study of blood T cell repertoires in COVID-19. Per the original data handling: Reference gene primer amplification gave estimated nucleated cell counts. Assay used: immunoSEQ multiplex PCR; TCRdb lists only in-frame clones, some missing. V and J calls and clone size are those listed in that table; D and trimming were worked out from the DNA. This repertoire shows 150,000 or so clones, roughly 70% found once; its top ten account for 2.5% to 3.5%.

Sequenced sample: peripheral blood. This TCR was sampled from a woman older than 75 with acute or convalescent COVID-19. This chain links TRBV30 with TRBJ1-2, with D possibly TRBD1 on 5 matching bases. CDR3 amino acids: CAWNQGGVNYGYTF. Here the CDR3 DNA reads TGTGCCTGGAATCAAGGAGGGGTTAACTATGGCTACACCTTC.